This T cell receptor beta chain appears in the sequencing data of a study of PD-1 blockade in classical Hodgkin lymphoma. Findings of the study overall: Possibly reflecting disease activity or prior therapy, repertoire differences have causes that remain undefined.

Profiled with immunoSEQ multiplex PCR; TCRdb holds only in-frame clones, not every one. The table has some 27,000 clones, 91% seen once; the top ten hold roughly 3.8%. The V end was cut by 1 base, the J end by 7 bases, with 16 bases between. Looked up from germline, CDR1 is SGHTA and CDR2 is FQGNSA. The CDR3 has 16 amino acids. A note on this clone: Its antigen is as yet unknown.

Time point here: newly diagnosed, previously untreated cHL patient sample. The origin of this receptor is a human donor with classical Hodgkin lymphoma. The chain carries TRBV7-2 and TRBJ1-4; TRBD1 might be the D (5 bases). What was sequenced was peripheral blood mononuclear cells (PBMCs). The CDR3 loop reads CASSLEGLGRGEKLFF. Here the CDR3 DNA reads TGTGCCAGCAGCTTAGAGGGTTTGGGAAGGGGTGAAAAACTGTTTTTT. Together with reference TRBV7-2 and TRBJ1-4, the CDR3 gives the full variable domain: GAGVSQSPSNKVTEKGKDVELRCDPISGHTALYWYRQSLGQGLEFLIYFQGNSAPDKSGLPSDRFSAERTGGSVSTLTIQRTQQEDSAVYLCASSLEGLGRGEKLFFGSGTQLSVL.